This is a list of T cell receptor beta chains from one sample in a study of CD8 T cells in ankylosing spondylitis. In TCRdb, the 5' RACE reads were re-called with MiXCR into one record per CDR3 protein. Of roughly 440,000 distinct CDR3 sequences listed, more than 15% were seen once; the top ten hold over 1%. The specimen was blood, either unsorted or a sorted T cell fraction (not recorded which). These receptors were taken from a male donor with ankylosing spondylitis. The conserved cysteine and the conserved F or W are not part of the CDR3 here. Each record gives: clone size, V gene, J gene, CDR3 protein. Expanded clones are given a class, and other clones once, few, many or no size at all.

>few|TRBV14|TRBJ2-7
ASSLTRGGEQY
>many|TRBV27|TRBJ1-2
ASSSWGQTYGYT
>NA|TRBV20-1|TRBJ2-3
SARDPRLAASTDTQY
>few|TRBV3-1|TRBJ2-3
ASSQLQATTQY
>NA|TRBV20-1|TRBJ1-5
SANPPSNQPQH
>few|TRBV3-1|TRBJ2-3
ASSQTWDSTDTQY
>many|TRBV11-2|TRBJ2-5
ASSLDRGTQY
>NA|TRBV24-1|TRBJ1-1
ATSGNREVVNTEAF
>few|TRBV20-1|TRBJ2-7
SGSPASGGYEQY
>NA|TRBV6-1|TRBJ1-2
ASRLRDRLSGYT
>NA|TRBV12-3/TRBV12-4|TRBJ2-1
ASRKLAGGTNEQF
>NA|TRBV5-1|TRBJ2-5
ASSWRHPLQETQY
>NA|TRBV7-2|TRBJ1-2
ASSLTTGGTYGYT
>few|TRBV12-3/TRBV12-4|TRBJ2-3
ASSFFSGGADTQY
>many|TRBV6-1|TRBJ1-2
ASNRGGTDYGYT
>many|TRBV12-3/TRBV12-4|TRBJ1-5
ASSLTGSDQPQH
>NA|TRBV20-1|TRBJ2-3
SASRAGTDTQY
>NA|TRBV4-3|TRBJ2-3
ASSYSGRADTQY
>many|TRBV12-3/TRBV12-4|TRBJ1-2
ASSPQPWSGYT
>NA|TRBV20-1|TRBJ2-1
SARPGLVYNEQF
>NA|TRBV3-1|TRBJ2-2
ASSQVQGANTGELF
>few|TRBV12-3/TRBV12-4|TRBJ1-2
ASSFRLDPTLYGYT
>NA|TRBV7-2|TRBJ2-5
ASSLLGPIVETQY
>NA|TRBV21-1|TRBJ2-1
ASSKQAGENEQF
>NA|TRBV29-1|TRBJ1-2
SVVGPNYGYT
>few|TRBV7-2|TRBJ2-3
ASRLRTDTQY
>NA|TRBV14|TRBJ2-1
ASSQDGGPYNEQF
>NA|TRBV19|TRBJ2-7
ASSIGGGTTYEQY
>NA|TRBV10-3|TRBJ2-3
AISRSGSTDTQY
>few|TRBV2|TRBJ1-5
ASSDGRNSNQPQH
>NA|TRBV7-8|TRBJ2-3
ASSFAGLSTDTQY
>NA|TRBV6-1|TRBJ2-3
ASSESWVTGGRTDTQY
>NA|TRBV2|TRBJ1-1
ASKQSPNTEAF
>NA|TRBV30|TRBJ2-1
AWNVGSRYNEQF
>many|TRBV12-3/TRBV12-4|TRBJ1-1
ASSLRGMNTEAF
>many|TRBV9|TRBJ1-6
ASSVGQGASENSPLH